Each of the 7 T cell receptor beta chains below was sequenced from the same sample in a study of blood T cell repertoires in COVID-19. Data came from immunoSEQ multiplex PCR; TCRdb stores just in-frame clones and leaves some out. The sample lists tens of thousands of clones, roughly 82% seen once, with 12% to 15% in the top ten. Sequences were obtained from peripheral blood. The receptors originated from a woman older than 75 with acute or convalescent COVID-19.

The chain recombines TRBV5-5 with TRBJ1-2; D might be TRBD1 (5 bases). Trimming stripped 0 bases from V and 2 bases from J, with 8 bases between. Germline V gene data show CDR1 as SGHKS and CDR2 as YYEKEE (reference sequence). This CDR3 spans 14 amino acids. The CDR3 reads CASSLDAGNYGYTF. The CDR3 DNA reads TGTGCCAGCAGCTTGGATGCAGGGAACTATGGCTACACCTTC.

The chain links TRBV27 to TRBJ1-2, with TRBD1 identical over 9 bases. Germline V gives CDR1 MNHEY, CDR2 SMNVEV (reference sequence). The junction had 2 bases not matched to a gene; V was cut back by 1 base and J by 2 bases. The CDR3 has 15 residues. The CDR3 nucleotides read TGTGCCAGCAGTTTATTTACAGGGGGCAACTATGGCTACACCTTC. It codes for CASSLFTGGNYGYTF.

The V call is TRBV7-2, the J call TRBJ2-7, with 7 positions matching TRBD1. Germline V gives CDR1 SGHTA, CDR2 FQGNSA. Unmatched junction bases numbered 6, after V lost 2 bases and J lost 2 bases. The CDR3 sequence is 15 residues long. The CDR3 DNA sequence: TGTGCCAGCAGCTTAATCGGGACAGTACCCTACGAGCAGTACTTC. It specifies CASSLIGTVPYEQYF.

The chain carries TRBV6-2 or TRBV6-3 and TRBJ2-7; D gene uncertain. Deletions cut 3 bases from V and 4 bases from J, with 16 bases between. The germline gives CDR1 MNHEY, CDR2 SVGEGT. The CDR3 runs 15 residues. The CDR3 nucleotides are TGTGCCAGCAGTTATCAGAGGCAGACCAGATACGAGCAGTACTTC. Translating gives CASSYQRQTRYEQYF.

CDR3 sequence: CASSDRGAGMNTEAFF. In DNA, the CDR3 is TGTGCCAGCAGTGACCGTGGGGCTGGTATGAACACTGAAGCTTTCTTT. The chain uses TRBV6-4 and TRBJ1-1, with a tentative D call TRBD1 (5 bases). Trimming took off 2 bases at V and 0 bases at J, with 13 bases between the two ends. The CDR3 loop spans 16 amino acids. The V gene's germline CDR1 is MRHNA and CDR2 SNTAGT.

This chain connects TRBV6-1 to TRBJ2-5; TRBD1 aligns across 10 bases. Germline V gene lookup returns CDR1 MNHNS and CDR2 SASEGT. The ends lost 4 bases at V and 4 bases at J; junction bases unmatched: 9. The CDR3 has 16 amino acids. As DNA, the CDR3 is TGTGCCAGCAGTGGGGGACAGGGGATATCCCGAGAGACCCAGTACTTC. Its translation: CASSGGQGISRETQYF.

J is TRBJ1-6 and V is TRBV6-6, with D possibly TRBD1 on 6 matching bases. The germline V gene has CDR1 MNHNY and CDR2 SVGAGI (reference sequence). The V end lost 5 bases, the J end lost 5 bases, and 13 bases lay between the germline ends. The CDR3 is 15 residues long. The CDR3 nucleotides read TGTGCCAGCAGTCCCCTGGCAGGGGATAATTCACCCCTCCACTTT. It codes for CASSPLAGDNSPLHF.